This T cell receptor beta chain was sequenced in a study of blood T cell repertoires in COVID-19 (dated by TCRdb to 2018 to 2020). Describing the broader study: The collaborator samples originated in the United States, Italy and Spain and spanned the acute and convalescent phases of COVID-19. The material from the prospective study consisted of cDNA or gDNA derived from T cells, B-cell-depleted T cells, or PBMCs. Subjects who had been exposed to COVID-19, were actively infected with it, or had recovered from it provided the deeply sampled blood TCRbeta repertoires that made up the dataset. The repertoires were released in a freely available public database meant as a resource for research on the immune response to SARS-CoV-2. Samples were obtained from the ongoing ImmuneRACE study (first 160 participants) and from 1,254 subjects provided by 6 global collaborators. The sample metadata nearly always contained a de-identified subject ID, COVID-19 status, age in years and sex. HLA class I and class II types, where available, came from metadata supplied by the sample provider rather than from assay-based typing. Beyond this particular receptor, the publication reports: The amount of clinical and demographic metadata varied by source and participant and was provided uncurated.

Samples from volunteer blood donors who had recovered from COVID-19 were contributed by a second Seattle source. Collaborating institutions collected whole blood in K2EDTA tubes following their own protocols. For TCRbeta analysis, collaborators shipped samples in one of three forms: frozen whole blood, isolated PBMCs, or DNA extracted from either of those sample types. From the cysteine up to the phenylalanine, the CDR3 has a length of 16 residues. Only the CDR3 DNA stays, 48 bases, in frame from base 1. The germline V gene gives CDR1 as SGHAT and CDR2 as FQNNGV. V is clipped by 7 bases and J by 3 bases, and the sequence between their germline boundaries is 21 bases long. This clone was found once. Its cognate antigen has yet to be identified. No much larger clone is present one base from it, and per-base qualities are unavailable. The immunoSEQ Assay, a bias-controlled multiplex PCR, was used to amplify TCRbeta CDR3 regions from genomic DNA. The study's own analysis went as follows. Nucleated cell counts per sample were estimated from amplification of reference gene primers within the assay. To quantify the absolute abundance of each unique TCRbeta CDR3 rearrangement, sequence reads were collapsed and filtered. For each sample, productive Simpson clonality was calculated as the square root of Simpson's diversity index across productive rearrangements. Entries here come from immuneACCESS through TCRdb and include only in-frame sequences with V and J called. Some clones fail to appear in such tables; in the studies checked, an unresolved V gene covers under half of the shortfall, and the cause of the remainder is unknown. V and J calls and clone size come straight from that table; D and trimming were deduced from the DNA. The sample has under 300,000 clones on record, approximately 89% of them singletons. Roughly 5% of the sample is taken by the ten largest.

The TCR was taken from a middle-aged woman who had recovered from COVID-19. Recombination linked TRBV11-2 to TRBJ2-5, and perhaps TRBD2 as D gene, on 7 matching bases. The sample was peripheral blood. The sequenced DNA is TGTGCCAGCACAGCGGCGGGGGCCTCCCCCAAAGAGACCCAGTACTTC. Its protein product is CASTAAGASPKETQYF.